This T cell receptor (beta chain) was documented in a study of blood T cell repertoires in COVID-19. Study at large: Samples representing acute and convalescent COVID-19 were sourced from the United States, Italy and Spain. PBMCs, B-cell-depleted T cells, or T cells were the source of the cDNA or gDNA that made up the material.

Original handling: Estimated nucleated cell counts came from reference gene primer amplification. Here immunoSEQ multiplex PCR was the method, and the copy in TCRdb shows in-frame clones only, minus some. From that table come the V and J calls and clone size; the DNA was used to work out D and trimming. The table lists 25,000 to 40,000 clones, around 90% of them singletons. V was clipped by 0 bases and J by 6 bases, with 18 bases between them. The CDR3 is 16 amino acids. From germline, CDR1 is SGHRS and CDR2 YFSETQ. The sequenced sample was peripheral blood. The chain combines TRBV5-1 with TRBJ1-1; tentatively, D is TRBD1 (6 bases). This clonotype was sampled from a man between 65 and 85 years old with active or convalescent COVID-19. CDR3 nucleotides: TGCGCCAGCAGCTTGGGAGGCCAAACCTCAGGGGCTGAAGCTTTCTTT. Translation: CASSLGGQTSGAEAFF. The entire variable domain, with the rest obtained from reference TRBV5-1 and TRBJ1-1, is as follows: KAGVTQTPRYLIKTRGQQVTLSCSPISGHRSVSWYQQTPGQGLQFLFEYFSETQRNKGNFPGRFSGRQFSNSRSEMNVSTLELGDSALYLCASSLGGQTSGAEAFFGQGTRLTVV.